This entry concerns a single T cell receptor beta chain. V was shortened by 1 base and J by 6 bases, with 13 bases between the two germline ends. CDR1 LGHNA and CDR2 YSLEER come from the germline V gene. The CDR3 is 15 amino acids. The sample originates from a study of control samples from healthy donors and cancer patients. TCRdb keeps only in-frame clones here, not all; method: immunoSEQ multiplex PCR. The sample lists about 170,000 clones; just over 90% were seen once. V gene TRBV4-3 combines with J gene TRBJ1-5; a possible D gene is TRBD1 (5 bases). The sample consisted of blood. The origin of this receptor is a woman aged 55-70 years in good health. CDR3 protein: CASSQAAGPRQPQHF. For the CDR3, the DNA is TGCGCCAGCAGCCAAGCGGCGGGACCGCGTCAGCCCCAGCATTTT.